This T cell receptor beta chain stems from a study of patients and donors after allogeneic stem cell transplantation. TCRdb itself ran the RT-PCR reads through MiXCR, one entry per CDR3 protein. The sample has about a million distinct CDR3 sequences; roughly 18% are singletons. From germline, CDR1 is LGHNT and CDR2 FRNRAP. The CDR3 sequence is 16 residues long. With V trimmed by 1 base and J by 3 bases, 8 bases remained unmatched. The source of this sequence is a human donor who was either an allogeneic HSCT recipient or a stem cell or donor lymphocyte infusion donor (not recorded which). It is not recorded whose cells these are; they may come from a transplant donor. Sequencing input: blood, either unsorted or a sorted T cell fraction (not recorded which). V and J are TRBV12-5 and TRBJ1-2; 7 bases align to TRBD1. The CDR3 loop is CASGLGNRGLDYGYTF. The CDR3 DNA is TGTGCTAGTGGTTTGGGCAACAGGGGTTTGGACTATGGCTACACCTTC. The full variable domain, its missing parts supplied by reference TRBV12-5 and TRBJ1-2, is DARVTQTPRHKVTEMGQEVTMRCQPILGHNTVFWYRQTMMQGLELLAYFRNRAPLDDSGMPKDRFSAEMPDATLATLKIQPSEPRDSAVYFCASGLGNRGLDYGYTFGSGTRLTVV.